Each of the 5 T cell receptor beta chains below was sequenced from the same sample in a study of cytomegalovirus exposure and HLA in healthy donors. PCR was performed using 60 Vbeta and 13 Jbeta primers. Sequencing used immunoSEQ multiplex PCR; TCRdb keeps in-frame clones, though not all of them. The sample has about 160,000 clones, around nine tenths seen once. Sequenced input: PBMCs. These receptors all come from a woman aged 25 to 39 in good health and CMV-seronegative.

The chain links TRBV11-2 to TRBJ2-7; possible D gene TRBD1, 6 bases. Germline CDR1 is SGHAT and CDR2 is FQNNGV. This CDR3 region has 14 residues. The V end lost 2 bases, the J end lost 5 bases, and 13 bases lay between the germline ends. CDR3 DNA: TGTGCCAGCAGCTTACCACAGGGCAACCACGAGCAGTACTTC. Translation gives CASSLPQGNHEQYF.

V and J are TRBV28 and TRBJ2-2; 9 bases fit TRBD2. CDR3 length equals 16 residues. CDR1 and CDR2 from the germline V gene are MDHEN and SYDVKM. Losses at the gene ends were 3 bases for V and 5 bases for J; bases not matched to a gene: 7. The CDR3 DNA follows: TGTGCCAGCAGTTTGGAGGGCGGGAGGGTTACCGGGGAGCTGTTTTTT. Its protein is CASSLEGGRVTGELFF.

V and J are TRBV2 and TRBJ2-3; 7 nucleotides match TRBD2. V lost 10 bases to trimming and J lost 2 bases; unmatched junction nucleotides: 6. The CDR3 runs to 13 residues. Germline V gene sequence: CDR1 SNHLY, CDR2 FYNNEI. DNA of the CDR3: TGTGCCATCCCGGGACTAACCACAGATACGCAGTATTTT. It yields the protein CAIPGLTTDTQYF.

The chain recombines TRBV5-1 with TRBJ1-1; 9 bases match TRBD1. Trimming at V came to 3 bases and at J to 1 base, leaving 1 base not matched to a gene. Germline V gene sequence: CDR1 SGHRS, CDR2 YFSETQ. This CDR3 spans 14 amino acids. CDR3 protein: CASSYRGPNTEAFF. The DNA of the CDR3 is TGCGCCAGCAGCTACAGGGGGCCGAACACTGAAGCTTTCTTT. Together with reference TRBV5-1 and TRBJ1-1, the CDR3 gives the full variable domain: KAGVTQTPRYLIKTRGQQVTLSCSPISGHRSVSWYQQTPGQGLQFLFEYFSETQRNKGNFPGRFSGRQFSNSRSEMNVSTLELGDSALYLCASSYRGPNTEAFFGQGTRLTVV.

A note on this clone: Its ends do not fully match the called genes, so a read error is possible. The chain joins TRBV7-9 to TRBJ2-2; TRBD2 is a possible D gene (5 bases). The CDR3 length is 17 residues. The germline V gene encodes CDR1 SEHNR and CDR2 FQNEAQ (reference sequence). The CDR3 sequence: CSSSPPPRYGVSGELFF. In DNA, the CDR3 is TGTTCCAGCAGCCCCCCCCCTCGGTACGGGGTTAGCGGGGAGCTGTTTTTT.